A selection of T cell receptor beta chains follows, all from one sample in a study of identical twins. Each CDR3 protein is one row after TCRdb ran MiXCR on the 5' RACE reads. Found here are more than 400,000 distinct CDR3 sequences, around 15% of them singletons; the top ten hold roughly 0.46%. The sample was also linked to a second study, of yellow fever vaccine responses in identical twins.

The sequencing input was CD4+ T cells sorted from blood. The receptors come from a young woman in good health. Each CDR3 is given with its conserved first and last residue. The D gene is left open where the match is weak. Expanded clones get a size class; other rows say once, few or many, or leave the size out.

d_gene: TRBD2; v_gene: TRBV5-5; j_gene: TRBJ2-2; abundance: .; CDR3aa: CASSLVTSPNTGELFF; CDR3nt: TGTGCCAGCAGCTTGGTGACTAGCCCAAACACCGGGGAGCTGTTTTTT
d_gene: .; v_gene: TRBV12-3/TRBV12-4; j_gene: TRBJ1-1; abundance: few; CDR3aa: CATQLGGTEAFF; CDR3nt: TGTGCCACCCAACTGGGGGGAACTGAAGCTTTCTTT
d_gene: .; v_gene: TRBV10-3; j_gene: TRBJ1-2; abundance: few; CDR3aa: CAISEKGFGYTF; CDR3nt: TGTGCCATCAGTGAAAAAGGGTTTGGCTACACCTTC
d_gene: .; v_gene: TRBV24-1; j_gene: TRBJ2-3; abundance: few; CDR3aa: CATSDVSRDTGTDTQYF; CDR3nt: TGTGCCACCAGTGATGTATCCCGGGACACCGGCACAGATACGCAGTATTTT
d_gene: .; v_gene: TRBV5-1; j_gene: TRBJ2-4; abundance: .; CDR3aa: CASSREGGRNIQYF; CDR3nt: TGCGCCAGCAGCCGAGAAGGGGGTAGGAACATTCAGTACTTC
d_gene: .; v_gene: TRBV20-1; j_gene: TRBJ1-2; abundance: few; CDR3aa: CSARSDADGNYGYTF; CDR3nt: TGCAGTGCTAGGAGTGATGCCGACGGGAACTATGGCTACACCTTC
d_gene: .; v_gene: TRBV20-1; j_gene: TRBJ1-4; abundance: few; CDR3aa: CSVGNPNEKLFF; CDR3nt: TGCAGTGTGGGGAACCCTAATGAAAAACTGTTTTTT
d_gene: .; v_gene: TRBV3-1; j_gene: TRBJ1-5; abundance: .; CDR3aa: CASSHTGISNQPQHF; CDR3nt: TGTGCCAGCAGCCACACAGGTATTAGCAATCAGCCCCAGCATTTT
d_gene: .; v_gene: TRBV14; j_gene: TRBJ2-2; abundance: .; CDR3aa: CASSQEFLVGRNTGELFF; CDR3nt: TGTGCCAGCAGCCAAGAGTTTCTCGTGGGAAGGAACACCGGGGAGCTGTTTTTT
d_gene: .; v_gene: TRBV5-1; j_gene: TRBJ2-2; abundance: few; CDR3aa: CASSLPGATNTGELFF; CDR3nt: TGCGCCAGCAGCTTACCGGGGGCAACGAACACCGGGGAGCTGTTTTTT
d_gene: .; v_gene: TRBV12-3/TRBV12-4; j_gene: TRBJ2-7; abundance: few; CDR3aa: CASSLLSREQYF; CDR3nt: TGTGCCAGCAGTCTTCTCAGTCGCGAGCAGTACTTC
d_gene: TRBD1; v_gene: TRBV7-3; j_gene: TRBJ2-5; abundance: few; CDR3aa: CASSLGGFLQETQYF; CDR3nt: TGTGCCAGCAGCCTAGGGGGCTTCCTCCAAGAGACCCAGTACTTC
d_gene: TRBD2; v_gene: TRBV10-3; j_gene: TRBJ2-2; abundance: few; CDR3aa: CATRGAGSANTGELFF; CDR3nt: TGTGCCACTCGGGGAGCGGGGAGCGCGAACACCGGGGAGCTGTTTTTT
d_gene: .; v_gene: TRBV7-6; j_gene: TRBJ2-3; abundance: few; CDR3aa: CASSFGLDTDTQYF; CDR3nt: TGTGCCAGCAGCTTCGGGCTAGACACAGATACGCAGTATTTT
d_gene: .; v_gene: TRBV20-1; j_gene: TRBJ1-1; abundance: few; CDR3aa: CSAIPGDSVNTEAFF; CDR3nt: TGCAGTGCGATCCCCGGGGACTCCGTGAACACTGAAGCTTTCTTT
d_gene: .; v_gene: TRBV12-3/TRBV12-4; j_gene: TRBJ1-5; abundance: .; CDR3aa: CASSLRQTDQPQHF; CDR3nt: TGTGCCAGCAGTTTACGACAGACAGATCAGCCCCAGCATTTT